This T cell receptor (beta chain) derives from a study of human T cells and chemical hapten exposure. On the study more broadly: Patches that contained 0.01% DPC were applied to the upper back and read at 6 days.

Regarding time point: patch test 1, 2 weeks after DPC sensitization. As to treatment: therapeutic diphenylcyclopropenone sensitization with weekly scalp DPC. Researchers sampled blood before each patch test went on. This clonotype was observed many times. Individual cDNA molecules (in the library) carried attached unique molecular identifiers. TCRdb analysed the RACE reads with MiXCR anew, one entry per CDR3 protein. The repertoire holds 80,000 to 100,000 distinct CDR3 sequences, with 6% to 9% as singletons. The clonotype comes from a woman aged 30 to 39 with alopecia areata. Some clones in this sample may be carry-over from other donors' samples. The sample in question was whole blood, obtained in connection with sensitization to the hapten diphenylcyclopropenone (DPC).

CDR3: CASSSRSGETNEQFF. DNA of the CDR3: TGTGCCAGCAGCAGCCGTAGCGGGGAAACCAATGAGCAGTTCTTC. The rearrangement joins TRBV7-9 to TRBJ2-1; 8 bases are a match to TRBD2. V trimming: 5 bases; J trimming: 6 bases; junction bases outside the gene matches: 9. The CDR3 contains 15 residues. The germline V gene has CDR1 SEHNR and CDR2 FQNEAQ (reference sequence).